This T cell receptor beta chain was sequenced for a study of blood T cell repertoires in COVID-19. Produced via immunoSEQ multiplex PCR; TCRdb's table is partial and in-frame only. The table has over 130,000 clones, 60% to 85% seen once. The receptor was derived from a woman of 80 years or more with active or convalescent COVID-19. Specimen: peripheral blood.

CDR3 nucleotides: TGTGCCAGCGCCCTGGTGGGGAGGGGCATCGGCGGCTACACCTTC. As protein: CASALVGRGIGGYTF. The chain combines TRBV27 with TRBJ1-2; D is perhaps TRBD1 (5 bases). CDR3 length: 15 residues. The germline V gene has CDR1 MNHEY and CDR2 SMNVEV (reference sequence). With 8 bases removed from V and 8 bases from J, the gap between germline ends came to 24 bases.